The present TCR beta chain was sequenced within a study of shared clonotypes between healthy human individuals. Genomic DNA for unsorted samples was obtained from around 94 million PBMCs. Trimming pared 4 bases from V and 0 bases from J, leaving 10 bases between. This CDR3 contains 15 residues. Germline CDR1 is SGHRS and CDR2 is YFSETQ. In the authors' methods: ImmunoSEQ sequences covered only the junction and lacked quality scores; filtering therefore differed. Using immunoSEQ multiplex PCR, the repertoire was profiled, and TCRdb retains in-frame clones only, with some absent. That table is the source of V, J and clone size, and D and trimming were worked out from the DNA. The sample shows about 480,000 clones, about four fifths of them seen only once.

The clonotype was recovered from a woman in her 40s in good health. Some clones in this sample may be carry-over from other donors' samples. Material for sequencing was PBMCs. The gene calls are TRBV5-1 and TRBJ2-2; no clear D gene. The CDR3 bases are TGCGCCAGCAGCACAGTAGCCGCGAACACCGGGGAGCTGTTTTTT. It translates to CASSTVAANTGELFF.